The text below deals with one T cell receptor (beta chain). Its matching antigen is unknown. Other DNA sequences in the same sample also yield this CDR3. TCRdb's copy holds only in-frame clones and misses some; the assay was immunoSEQ multiplex PCR. This sample has approximately 190,000 clones; more than 65% occur once, and the top ten carry approximately 6%. Trimming stripped 2 bases from V and 1 base from J, with 12 bases between. This CDR3 region has 15 residues. CDR1 is SGDLS and CDR2 is YYNGEE in the germline V gene. This entry belongs to a study of cytotoxic CD8 clonotypes in ibrutinib-treated CLL. Findings and caveats of the study: Higher clonality was seen at ibrutinib response and a return toward baseline at progression.

This receptor was identified in a human donor with chronic lymphocytic leukemia. The V call is TRBV9, the J call TRBJ1-1; possibly TRBD1 for D (6 bases). This specimen consisted of PBMCs, obtained after 12 months of ibrutinib treatment. CDR3 in amino acids: CASSVLQGGNTEAFF. The CDR3 DNA is TGTGCCAGCAGCGTCCTACAGGGCGGGAACACTGAAGCTTTCTTT. Full variable domain (missing parts from reference TRBV9 and TRBJ1-1): DSGVTQTPKHLITATGQRVTLRCSPRSGDLSVYWYQQSLDQGLQFLIQYYNGEERAKGNILERFSAQQFPDLHSELNLSSLELGDSALYFCASSVLQGGNTEAFFGQGTRLTVV.